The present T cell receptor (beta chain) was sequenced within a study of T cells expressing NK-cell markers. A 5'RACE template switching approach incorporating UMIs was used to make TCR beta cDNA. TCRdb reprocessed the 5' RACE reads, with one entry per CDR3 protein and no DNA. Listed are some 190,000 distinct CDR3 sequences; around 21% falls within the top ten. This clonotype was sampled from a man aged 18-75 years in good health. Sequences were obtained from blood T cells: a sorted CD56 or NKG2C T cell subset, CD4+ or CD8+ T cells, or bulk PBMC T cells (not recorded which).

This CDR3 reads CAISDPGQGALEQYF. The chain links TRBV10-3 to TRBJ2-7; the D call from TCRdb, TRBD1, cannot be confirmed without DNA. The CDR3 spans 15 residues. CDR1 and CDR2 (germline): ENHRY, SYGVKD.